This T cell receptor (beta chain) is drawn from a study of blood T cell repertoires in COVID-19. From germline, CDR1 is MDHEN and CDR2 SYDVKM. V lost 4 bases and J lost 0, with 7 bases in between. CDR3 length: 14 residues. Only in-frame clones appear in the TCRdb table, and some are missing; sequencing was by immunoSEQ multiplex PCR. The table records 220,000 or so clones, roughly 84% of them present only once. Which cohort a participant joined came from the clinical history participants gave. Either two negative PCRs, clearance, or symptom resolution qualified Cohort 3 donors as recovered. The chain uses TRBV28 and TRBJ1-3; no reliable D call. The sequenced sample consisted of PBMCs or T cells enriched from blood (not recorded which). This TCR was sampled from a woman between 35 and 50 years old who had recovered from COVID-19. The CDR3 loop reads CASSSPVSGNTIYF. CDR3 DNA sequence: TGTGCCAGCAGTTCCCCGGTCTCTGGAAACACCATATATTTT.